Shown below are 8 T cell receptor beta chains from a single sample sequenced in a study of beta chain features in type 1 diabetes. Expressed TCRB transcripts were sequenced after all isolated RNA was converted to cDNA. The repertoire was sequenced with immunoSEQ multiplex PCR; TCRdb's copy has only in-frame clones and lacks some. The sample yields about 350,000 clones, 15% to 20% seen once. Sequencing was carried out using naive CD4+ T cells from blood. The receptor source for this set is a woman aged 18-29 years in good health.

This rearrangement joins TRBV18 to TRBJ2-1, with 14 bases that match TRBD2. This CDR3 has 15 amino acids. The germline CDR1 and CDR2 sequences are KGHSH and LQKENI. V was clipped by 3 bases and J by 8 bases; unmatched bases: 3. As DNA, the CDR3 is TGTGCCAGCTCACCGGGACTAGCGGGAGCCCATGAGCAGTTCTTC. It specifies CASSPGLAGAHEQFF.

This chain connects TRBV7-9 to TRBJ1-5; tentatively, D is TRBD1 (5 bases). V was cut by 5 bases and J by 4 bases, with 9 bases left in between. Germline-derived CDR1 and CDR2 are SEHNR and FQNEAQ (reference sequence). This CDR3 is built from 13 residues. In nucleotides, the CDR3 is TGTGCCAGCAGCGCCAGGGATAATCAGCCCCAGCATTTT. It translates to CASSARDNQPQHF.

V usage is TRBV5-1 and J usage is TRBJ2-7; TRBD2 agrees at 8 bases. The germline CDR1 and CDR2 sequences are SGHRS and YFSETQ. The junction had 11 bases not matched to a gene; V was cut back by 5 bases and J by 7 bases. The CDR3 length is 14 residues. This CDR3 reads CASRMRAGEDEQYF. CDR3 DNA: TGCGCCAGCAGAATGAGAGCGGGAGAGGATGAGCAGTACTTC.

This chain connects TRBV19 to TRBJ1-6; D unclear. V gave up 6 bases and J gave up 10 bases, with 10 bases separating them. Germline-derived CDR1 and CDR2 are LNHDA and SQIVND (reference sequence). The CDR3 is 12 amino acids. CDR3 coding DNA: TGTGCCAGTAGATCCAGCGGCTCACCCCTCCACTTT. It yields the protein CASRSSGSPLHF.

The gene calls are TRBV25-1 and TRBJ2-3; TRBD1 might be the D (8 bases). The V end was cut by 4 bases, the J end by 2 bases, with 19 bases between. The CDR3 is 17 amino acids. The V gene's germline CDR1 is MGHDK and CDR2 SYGVNS. The CDR3 spells CASSARAGQENTDTQYF. CDR3 nucleotide sequence: TGTGCCAGCAGTGCTCGAGCGGGACAGGAGAACACAGATACGCAGTATTTT.

This clone was seen more than once but under ten times. The DNA for the CDR3 is TGTGCCAGCAGCTGGACTAGCGGTCAAGAGAATGAGCAGTTCTTC. Amino acids: CASSWTSGQENEQFF. The chain joins TRBV7-2 to TRBJ2-1; 10 nucleotides agree with TRBD2. The CDR3 is made up of 15 amino acids. The germline CDR1 and CDR2 sequences are SGHTA and FQGNSA. Unmatched junction bases numbered 7, after V lost 4 bases and J lost 7 bases.

The chain joins TRBV7-9 to TRBJ2-1; 10 bases line up with TRBD2. The germline gives CDR1 SEHNR, CDR2 FQNEAQ (reference sequence). V was pared by 6 bases and J by 3 bases, with 14 bases of the junction left unmatched. The CDR3 runs to 18 residues. DNA for the CDR3: TGTGCCAGCAGGACCGGACTAGCGGAGGGGGGCCTCTACAATGAGCAGTTCTTC. Residues: CASRTGLAEGGLYNEQFF. The full variable domain, with the rest looked up from reference TRBV7-9 and TRBJ2-1, is DTGVSQNPRHKITKRGQNVTFRCDPISEHNRLYWYRQTLGQGPEFLTYFQNEAQLEKSRLLSDRFSAERPKGSFSTLEIQRTEQGDSAMYLCASRTGLAEGGLYNEQFFGPGTRLTVL.

This CDR3 is CASKPPGGGRTEQYF. CDR3 coding DNA: TGTGCCAGCAAACCCCCGGGAGGGGGAAGGACGGAGCAGTACTTC. The chain uses TRBV5-4 and TRBJ2-7, with 8 bases identical to TRBD2. The junction had 15 bases not matched to a gene; V was cut back by 6 bases and J by 7 bases. The CDR3 consists of 15 residues. The germline CDR1 and CDR2 sequences are SGHNT and YYREEE (reference sequence).